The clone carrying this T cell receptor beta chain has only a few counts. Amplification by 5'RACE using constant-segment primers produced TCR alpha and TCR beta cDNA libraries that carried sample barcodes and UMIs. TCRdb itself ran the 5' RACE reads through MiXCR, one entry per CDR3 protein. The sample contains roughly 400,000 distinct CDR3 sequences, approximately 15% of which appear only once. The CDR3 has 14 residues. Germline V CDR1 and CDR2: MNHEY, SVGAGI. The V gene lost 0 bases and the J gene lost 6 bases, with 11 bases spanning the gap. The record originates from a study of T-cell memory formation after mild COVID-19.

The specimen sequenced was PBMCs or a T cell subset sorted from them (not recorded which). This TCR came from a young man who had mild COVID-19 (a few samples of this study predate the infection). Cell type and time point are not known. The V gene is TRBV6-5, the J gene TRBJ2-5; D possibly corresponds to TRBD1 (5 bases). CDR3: CASSYSSGPKTQYF. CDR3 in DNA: TGTGCCAGCAGTTACTCTTCAGGGCCGAAGACCCAGTACTTC.